This T cell receptor (beta chain) emerged from a study of T cells in Graves' hyperthyroidism and ophthalmopathy. Study-level points and caveats: The authors' 13 V-J model separated ophthalmopathy from stable hyperthyroidism.

Exclusion followed for patients with uncontrolled infection, other autoimmune disease, pregnancy or lactation. Fresh peripheral blood, roughly 10 ml of it, supplied the PBMCs. TCR beta CDR3 regions were amplified from RNA. Initially, a first-round RT-PCR of the TCR CDR3 employed the HTBI primer set. TCRdb reanalysed the multiplex PCR reads using MiXCR and keeps one entry per CDR3 protein. The sample includes around 450,000 distinct CDR3 sequences, around 16% seen only once; the top ten take around an eighth. The CDR3 loop spans 16 amino acids. With 4 bases removed from V and 5 bases from J, the gap between germline ends came to 20 bases. CDR1 and CDR2 from the germline V gene are SNHLY and FYNNEI. In the case of this clonotype: Its antigen is unidentified.

This sequence originates from a woman between 18 and 29 years old with Graves' hyperthyroidism. The rearrangement links TRBV2 to TRBJ2-5; D remains ambiguous. Sequences were obtained from blood. The CDR3: CASSVEREHGRETQYF. The CDR3 DNA reads as TGTGCCAGCAGTGTGGAAAGGGAACACGGAAGGGAGACCCAGTACTTC. The full variable domain, with the rest looked up from reference TRBV2 and TRBJ2-5, is EPEVTQTPSHQVTQMGQEVILRCVPISNHLYFYWYRQILGQKVEFLVSFYNNEISEKSEIFDDQFSVERPDGSNFTLKIRSTKLEDSAMYFCASSVEREHGRETQYFGPGTRLLVL.